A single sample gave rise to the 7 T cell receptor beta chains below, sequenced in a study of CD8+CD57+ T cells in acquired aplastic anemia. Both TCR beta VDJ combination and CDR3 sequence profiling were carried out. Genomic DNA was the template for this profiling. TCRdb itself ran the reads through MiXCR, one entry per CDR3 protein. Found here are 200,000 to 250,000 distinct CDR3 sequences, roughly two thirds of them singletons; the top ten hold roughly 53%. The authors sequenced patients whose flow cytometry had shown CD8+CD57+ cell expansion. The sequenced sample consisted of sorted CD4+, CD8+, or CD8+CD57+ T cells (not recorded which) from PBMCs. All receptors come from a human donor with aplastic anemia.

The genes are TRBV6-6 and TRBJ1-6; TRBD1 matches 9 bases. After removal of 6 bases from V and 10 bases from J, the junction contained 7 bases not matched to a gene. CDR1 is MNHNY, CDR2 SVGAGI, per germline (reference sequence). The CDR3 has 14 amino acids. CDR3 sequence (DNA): TGTGCCAGCAGACTGCGGACAGGGGAATCACCCCTCCACTTT. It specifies CASRLRTGESPLHF.

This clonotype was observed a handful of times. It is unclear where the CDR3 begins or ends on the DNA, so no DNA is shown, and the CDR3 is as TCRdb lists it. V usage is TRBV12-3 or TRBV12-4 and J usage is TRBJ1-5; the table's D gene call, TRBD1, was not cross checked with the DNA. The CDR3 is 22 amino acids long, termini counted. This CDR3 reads CASSQVRQGGEKLFFGSGTQHF.

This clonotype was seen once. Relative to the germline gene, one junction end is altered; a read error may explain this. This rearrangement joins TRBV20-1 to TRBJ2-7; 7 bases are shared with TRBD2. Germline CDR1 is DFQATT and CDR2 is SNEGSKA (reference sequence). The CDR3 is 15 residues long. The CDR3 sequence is CGAREVGAYTYEQYF. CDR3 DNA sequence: TGCGGTGCACGGGAGGTCGGTGCTTATACCTACGAGCAGTACTTC.

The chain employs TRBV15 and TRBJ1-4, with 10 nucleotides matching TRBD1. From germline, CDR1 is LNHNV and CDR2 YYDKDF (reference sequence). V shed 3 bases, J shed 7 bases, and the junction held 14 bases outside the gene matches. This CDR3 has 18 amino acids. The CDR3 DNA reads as TGTGCCACCAGCAGCTCCAGGTCGGGACAGGGGTTGAGTGAAAAACTGTTTTTT. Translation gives CATSSSRSGQGLSEKLFF.

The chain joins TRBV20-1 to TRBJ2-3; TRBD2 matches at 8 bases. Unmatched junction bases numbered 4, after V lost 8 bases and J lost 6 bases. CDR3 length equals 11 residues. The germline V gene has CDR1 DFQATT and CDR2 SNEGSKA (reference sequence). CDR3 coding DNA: TGCAGTCCCCGGGGGGGGGATACGCAGTATTTT. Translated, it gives CSPRGGDTQYF.

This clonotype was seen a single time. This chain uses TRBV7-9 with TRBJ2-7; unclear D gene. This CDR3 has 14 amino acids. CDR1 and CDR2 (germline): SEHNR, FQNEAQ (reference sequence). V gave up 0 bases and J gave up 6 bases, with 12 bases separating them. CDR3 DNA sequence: TGTGCCAGCAGCTTAGCGGGAAATAGGCGCGAGCAGTACTTC. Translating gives CASSLAGNRREQYF.

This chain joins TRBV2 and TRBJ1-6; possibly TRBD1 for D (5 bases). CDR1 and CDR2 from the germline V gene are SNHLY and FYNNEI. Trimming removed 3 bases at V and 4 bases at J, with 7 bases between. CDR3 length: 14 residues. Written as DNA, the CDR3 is TGTGCCAGCAGTGATGGGGCTTATAATTCACCCCTCCACTTT. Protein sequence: CASSDGAYNSPLHF.